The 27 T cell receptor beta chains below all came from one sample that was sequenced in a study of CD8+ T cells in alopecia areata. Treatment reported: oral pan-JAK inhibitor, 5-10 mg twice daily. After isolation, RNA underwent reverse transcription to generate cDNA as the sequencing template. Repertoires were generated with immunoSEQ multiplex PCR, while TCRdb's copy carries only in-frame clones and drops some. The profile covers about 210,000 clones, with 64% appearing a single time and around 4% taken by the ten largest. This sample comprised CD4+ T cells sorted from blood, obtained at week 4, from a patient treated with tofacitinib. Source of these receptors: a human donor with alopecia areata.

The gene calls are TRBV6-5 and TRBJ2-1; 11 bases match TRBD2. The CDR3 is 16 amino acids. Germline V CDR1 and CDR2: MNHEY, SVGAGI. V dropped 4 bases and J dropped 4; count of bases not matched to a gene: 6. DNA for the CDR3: TGTGCCAGCAGTTCTCTAGCGGGGGGCCGATACAATGAGCAGTTCTTC. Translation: CASSSLAGGRYNEQFF.

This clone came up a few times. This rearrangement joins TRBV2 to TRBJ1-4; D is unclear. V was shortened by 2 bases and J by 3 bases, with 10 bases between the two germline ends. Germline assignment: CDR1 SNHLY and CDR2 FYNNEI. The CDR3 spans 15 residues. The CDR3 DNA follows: TGTGCCAGCAGTGAACGTCGGCGGTCTAATGAAAAACTGTTTTTT. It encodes CASSERRRSNEKLFF.

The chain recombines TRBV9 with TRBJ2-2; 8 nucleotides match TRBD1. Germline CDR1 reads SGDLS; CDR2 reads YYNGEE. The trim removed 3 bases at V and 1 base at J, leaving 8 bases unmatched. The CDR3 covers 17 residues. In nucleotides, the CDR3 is TGTGCCAGCAGCGGAAGAACCGGGACAGGGAACACCGGGGAGCTGTTTTTT. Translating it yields CASSGRTGTGNTGELFF.

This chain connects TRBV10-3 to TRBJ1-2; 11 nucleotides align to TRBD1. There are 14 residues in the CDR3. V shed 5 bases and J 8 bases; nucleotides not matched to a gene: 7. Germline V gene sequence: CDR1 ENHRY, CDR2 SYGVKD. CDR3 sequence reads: CAISNRDRGLGYTF. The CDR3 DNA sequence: TGTGCCATCAGTAACCGGGACAGGGGGTTGGGCTACACCTTC.

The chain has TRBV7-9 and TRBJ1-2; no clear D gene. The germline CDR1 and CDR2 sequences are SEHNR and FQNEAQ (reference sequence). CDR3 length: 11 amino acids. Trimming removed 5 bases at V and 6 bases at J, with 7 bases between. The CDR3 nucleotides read TGTGCCAGCAGCCAAGGGAATGGCTACACCTTC. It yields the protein CASSQGNGYTF. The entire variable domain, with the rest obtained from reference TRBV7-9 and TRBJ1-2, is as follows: DTGVSQNPRHKITKRGQNVTFRCDPISEHNRLYWYRQTLGQGPEFLTYFQNEAQLEKSRLLSDRFSAERPKGSFSTLEIQRTEQGDSAMYLCASSQGNGYTFGSGTRLTVV.

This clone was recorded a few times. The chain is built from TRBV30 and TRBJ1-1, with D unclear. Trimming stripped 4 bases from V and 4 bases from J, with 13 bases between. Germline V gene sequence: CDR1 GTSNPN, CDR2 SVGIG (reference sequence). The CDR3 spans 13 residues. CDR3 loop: CAWTDWRATEAFF. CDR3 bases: TGTGCCTGGACCGATTGGAGGGCCACTGAAGCTTTCTTT. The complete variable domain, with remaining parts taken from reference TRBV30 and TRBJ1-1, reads SQTIHQWPATLVQPVGSPLSLECTVEGTSNPNLYWYRQAAGRGLQLLFYSVGIGQISSEVPQNLSASRPQDRQFILSSKKLLLSDSGFYLCAWTDWRATEAFFGQGTRLTVV.

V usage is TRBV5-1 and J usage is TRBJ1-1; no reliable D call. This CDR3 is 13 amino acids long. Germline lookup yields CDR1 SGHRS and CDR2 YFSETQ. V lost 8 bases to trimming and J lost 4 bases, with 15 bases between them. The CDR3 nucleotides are TGCGCCAGTCGGACGCCGGCGGGCACTGAAGCTTTCTTT. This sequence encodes CASRTPAGTEAFF.

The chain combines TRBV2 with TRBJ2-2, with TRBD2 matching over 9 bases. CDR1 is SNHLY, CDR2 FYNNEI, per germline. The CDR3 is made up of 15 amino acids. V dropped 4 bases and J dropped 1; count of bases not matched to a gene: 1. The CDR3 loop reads CASSATSGNTGELFF. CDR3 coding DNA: TGTGCCAGCAGTGCGACTAGCGGGAACACCGGGGAGCTGTTTTTT.

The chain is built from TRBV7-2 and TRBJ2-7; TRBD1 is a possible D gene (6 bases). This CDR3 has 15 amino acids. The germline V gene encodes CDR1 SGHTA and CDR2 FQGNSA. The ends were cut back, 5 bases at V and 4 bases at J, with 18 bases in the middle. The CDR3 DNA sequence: TGTGCCAGCAGCCCCGCCCGGACAGCAGCTTACGAGCAGTACTTC. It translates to CASSPARTAAYEQYF.

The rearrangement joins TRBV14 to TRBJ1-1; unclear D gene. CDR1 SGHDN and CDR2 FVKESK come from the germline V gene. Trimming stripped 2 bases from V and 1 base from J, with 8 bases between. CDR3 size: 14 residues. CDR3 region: CASSQWGRNTEAFF. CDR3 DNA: TGTGCCAGCAGCCAATGGGGAAGGAACACTGAAGCTTTCTTT.

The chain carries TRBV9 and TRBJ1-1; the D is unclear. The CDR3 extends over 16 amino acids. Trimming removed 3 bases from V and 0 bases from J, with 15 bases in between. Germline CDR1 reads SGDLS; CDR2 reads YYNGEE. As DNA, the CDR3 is TGTGCCAGCAGCGCCTCAGTGGGAACATTGAACACTGAAGCTTTCTTT. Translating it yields CASSASVGTLNTEAFF. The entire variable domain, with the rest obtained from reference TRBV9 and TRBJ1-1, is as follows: DSGVTQTPKHLITATGQRVTLRCSPRSGDLSVYWYQQSLDQGLQFLIQYYNGEERAKGNILERFSAQQFPDLHSELNLSSLELGDSALYFCASSASVGTLNTEAFFGQGTRLTVV.

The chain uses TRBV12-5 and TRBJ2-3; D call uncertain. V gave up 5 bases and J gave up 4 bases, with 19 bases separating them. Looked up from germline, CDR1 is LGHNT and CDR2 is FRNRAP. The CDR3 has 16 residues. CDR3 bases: TGTGCTAGTGGTCCGGCTATCAAACCGGGCCCAGATACGCAGTATTTT. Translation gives CASGPAIKPGPDTQYF.

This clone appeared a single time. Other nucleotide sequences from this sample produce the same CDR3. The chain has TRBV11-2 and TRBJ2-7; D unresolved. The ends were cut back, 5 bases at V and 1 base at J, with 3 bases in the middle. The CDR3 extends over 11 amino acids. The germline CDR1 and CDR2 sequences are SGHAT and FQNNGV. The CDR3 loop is CASSRSYEQYF. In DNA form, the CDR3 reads TGTGCCAGCAGCCGTTCCTACGAGCAGTACTTC.

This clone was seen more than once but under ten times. The CDR3 region is CASTLQPSSYEQYF. In nucleotides, the CDR3 is TGCGCCAGCACGTTACAGCCTAGCTCCTACGAGCAGTACTTC. The J gene is TRBJ2-7, the V gene TRBV5-1, with D uncertain. CDR1 is SGHRS, CDR2 YFSETQ, per germline. The CDR3 consists of 14 residues. Trimming took off 6 bases at V and 0 bases at J, with 13 bases between the two ends.

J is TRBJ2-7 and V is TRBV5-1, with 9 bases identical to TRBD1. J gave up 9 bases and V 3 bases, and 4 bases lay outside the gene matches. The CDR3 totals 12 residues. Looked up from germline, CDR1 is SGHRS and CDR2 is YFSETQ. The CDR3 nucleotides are TGCGCCAGCAGCTCAGGACAGGGGATGCAGTACTTC. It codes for CASSSGQGMQYF.

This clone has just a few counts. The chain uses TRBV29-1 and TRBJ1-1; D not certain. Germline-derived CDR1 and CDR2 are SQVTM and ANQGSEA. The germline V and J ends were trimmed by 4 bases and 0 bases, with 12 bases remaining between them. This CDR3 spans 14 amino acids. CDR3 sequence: CSVGPKLMNTEAFF. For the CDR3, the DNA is TGCAGCGTTGGGCCAAAATTAATGAACACTGAAGCTTTCTTT. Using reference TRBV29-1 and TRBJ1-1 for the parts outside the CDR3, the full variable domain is SAVISQKPSRDICQRGTSLTIQCQVDSQVTMMFWYRQQPGQSLTLIATANQGSEATYESGFVIDKFPISRPNLTFSTLTVSNMSPEDSSIYLCSVGPKLMNTEAFFGQGTRLTVV.

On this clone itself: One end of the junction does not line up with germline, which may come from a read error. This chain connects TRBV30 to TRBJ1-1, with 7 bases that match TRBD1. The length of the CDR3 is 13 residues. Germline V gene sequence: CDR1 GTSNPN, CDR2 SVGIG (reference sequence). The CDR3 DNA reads TGTGCCTGGACCCTCAGGTTTACTGGACAGGATCTCTTT. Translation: CAWTLRFTGQDLF. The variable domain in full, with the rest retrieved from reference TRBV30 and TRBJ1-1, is SQTIHQWPATLVQPVGSPLSLECTVEGTSNPNLYWYRQAAGRGLQLLFYSVGIGQISSEVPQNLSASRPQDRQFILSSKKLLLSDSGFYLCAWTLRFTGQDLFGQGTRLTVV.

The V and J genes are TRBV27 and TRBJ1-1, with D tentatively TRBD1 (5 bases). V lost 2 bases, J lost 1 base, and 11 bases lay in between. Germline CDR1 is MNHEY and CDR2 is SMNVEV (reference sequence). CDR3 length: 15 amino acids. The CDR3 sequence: CASSLGSQGNTEAFF. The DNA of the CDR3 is TGTGCCAGCAGTTTAGGTAGTCAGGGGAACACTGAAGCTTTCTTT.

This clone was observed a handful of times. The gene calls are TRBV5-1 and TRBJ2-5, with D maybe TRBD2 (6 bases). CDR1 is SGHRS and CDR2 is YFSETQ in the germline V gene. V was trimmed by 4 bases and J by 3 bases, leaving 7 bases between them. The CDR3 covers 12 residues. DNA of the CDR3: TGCGCCAGCAGCGGGAGGAAAGAGACCCAGTACTTC. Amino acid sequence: CASSGRKETQYF. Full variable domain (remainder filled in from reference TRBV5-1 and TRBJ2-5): KAGVTQTPRYLIKTRGQQVTLSCSPISGHRSVSWYQQTPGQGLQFLFEYFSETQRNKGNFPGRFSGRQFSNSRSEMNVSTLELGDSALYLCASSGRKETQYFGPGTRLLVL.

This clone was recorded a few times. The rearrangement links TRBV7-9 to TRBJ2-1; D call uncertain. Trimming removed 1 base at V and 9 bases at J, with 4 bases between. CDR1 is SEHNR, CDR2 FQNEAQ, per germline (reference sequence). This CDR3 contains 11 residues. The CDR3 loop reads CASSLEFEQFF. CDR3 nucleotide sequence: TGTGCCAGCAGCTTAGAATTTGAGCAGTTCTTC.

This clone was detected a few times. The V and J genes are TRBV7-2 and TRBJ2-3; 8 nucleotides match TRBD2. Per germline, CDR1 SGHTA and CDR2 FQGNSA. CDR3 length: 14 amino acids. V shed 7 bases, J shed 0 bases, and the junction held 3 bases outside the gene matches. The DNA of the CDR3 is TGTGCCAGCACGCGGGGGGTCAGCACAGATACGCAGTATTTT. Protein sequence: CASTRGVSTDTQYF.

The chain's CDR3 is CAWKGQGANYGYTF. The CDR3 DNA follows: TGTGCCTGGAAGGGACAGGGGGCGAACTATGGCTACACCTTC. This rearrangement joins TRBV30 to TRBJ1-2, with 12 bases identical to TRBD1. With 4 bases clipped from V and 2 bases from J, the junction kept 2 bases outside the gene matches. Germline V lookup: CDR1 GTSNPN, CDR2 SVGIG (reference sequence). This CDR3 contains 14 residues.

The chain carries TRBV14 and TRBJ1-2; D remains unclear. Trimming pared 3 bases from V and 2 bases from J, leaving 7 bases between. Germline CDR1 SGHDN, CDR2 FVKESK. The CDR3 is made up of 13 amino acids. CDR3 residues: CASSQLMNYGYTF. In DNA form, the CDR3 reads TGTGCCAGCAGCCAGTTAATGAACTATGGCTACACCTTC.

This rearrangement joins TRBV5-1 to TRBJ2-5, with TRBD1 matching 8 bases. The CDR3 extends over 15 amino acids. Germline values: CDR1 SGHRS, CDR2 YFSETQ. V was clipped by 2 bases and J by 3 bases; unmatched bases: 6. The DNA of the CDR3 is TGCGCCAGCAGCTTTCAACCGGGACAGGAAGAGACCCAGTACTTC. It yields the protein CASSFQPGQEETQYF.

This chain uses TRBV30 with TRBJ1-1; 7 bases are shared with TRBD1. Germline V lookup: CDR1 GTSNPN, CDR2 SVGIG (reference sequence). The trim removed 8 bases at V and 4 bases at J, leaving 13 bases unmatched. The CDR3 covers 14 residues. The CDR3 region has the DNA TGTGCCGGAATCCGGGACAGCGTTGGCACTGAAGCTTTCTTT. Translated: CAGIRDSVGTEAFF.

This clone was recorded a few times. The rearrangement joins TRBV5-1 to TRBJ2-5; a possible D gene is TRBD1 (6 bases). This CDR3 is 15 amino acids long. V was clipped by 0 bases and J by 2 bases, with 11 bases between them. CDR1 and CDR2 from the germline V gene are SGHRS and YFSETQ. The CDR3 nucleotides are TGCGCCAGCAGCTTGGGATCAGGGGTACAAGAGACCCAGTACTTC. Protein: CASSLGSGVQETQYF.

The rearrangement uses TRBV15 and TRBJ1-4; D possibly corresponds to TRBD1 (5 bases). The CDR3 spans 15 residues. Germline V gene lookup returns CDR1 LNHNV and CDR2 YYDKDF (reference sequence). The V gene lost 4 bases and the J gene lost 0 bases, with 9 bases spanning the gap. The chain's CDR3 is CATSTLTATNEKLFF. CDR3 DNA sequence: TGTGCCACCAGCACGTTGACAGCAACTAATGAAAAACTGTTTTTT.